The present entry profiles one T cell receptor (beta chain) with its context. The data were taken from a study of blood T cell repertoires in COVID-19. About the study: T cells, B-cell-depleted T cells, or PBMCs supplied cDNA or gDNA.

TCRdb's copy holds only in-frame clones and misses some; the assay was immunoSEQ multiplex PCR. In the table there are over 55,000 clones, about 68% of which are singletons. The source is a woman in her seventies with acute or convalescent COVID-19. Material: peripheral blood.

CDR3: CASPNRGGGYTF. CDR3 DNA: TGCGCCAGCCCGAACAGGGGTGGTGGCTACACCTTC. The chain couples TRBV10-1 to TRBJ1-2; 7 bases align to TRBD1. There are 12 residues in the CDR3. V was pared by 8 bases and J by 7 bases, with 7 bases of the junction left unmatched. Germline values: CDR1 WNHNN, CDR2 SYGVQD (reference sequence).